This T cell receptor beta chain was documented in a study of blood T cells in healthy people across ages. General study points: Significant beta diversity loss was already apparent by age roughly 40, declining roughly linearly. Investigators viewed diversity estimates from one million T cells as underestimates, the study reported.

A second PCR, run for roughly 7 to 11 cycles, used a sample-barcoded 5' primer plus a J-beta primer mix. TCRdb reprocessed the 5' RACE reads via MiXCR and lists one record per CDR3 protein. The sample holds 1.5 million to 2 million distinct CDR3 sequences; over 25% are singletons and the top ten take 7.7%. This clonotype was counted a few times. Its antigen is not identified. Sequencing used blood. This clonotype was sampled from a woman in her 30s in good health.

The CDR3 DNA reads as TGCGCCAGCAGCCAAGTCGTGGGACGAGGCCAGCCCCAGCATTTT. Translating it yields CASSQVVGRGQPQHF. The gene calls are TRBV4-1 and TRBJ1-5, with a possible D match to TRBD1 (5 bases). V was shortened by 1 base and J by 7 bases, with 14 bases between the two germline ends. The CDR3 is 15 amino acids. Germline values: CDR1 MGHRA, CDR2 YSYEKL.